These 28 T cell receptor beta chains were all obtained from the same sample, sequenced in a study of blood T cell repertoires in COVID-19 (dated by TCRdb to about 2020). The method behind the library was the immunoSEQ multiplex PCR assay. The source is immuneACCESS, and TCRdb retained only in-frame sequences with V and J called. Part of the clones is not carried over; for the studies checked, unresolved V genes explain less than half of this, and the remainder is unexplained. This sample is represented by more than 150,000 clones; roughly four fifths of them were singletons. Of the sample, around 6.1% is held by the ten largest clones. The sequencing input was peripheral blood. Receptor source: a middle-aged woman with acute or convalescent COVID-19.

This sequence joins TRBV28 and TRBJ1-1, with 8 positions matching TRBD1. Germline CDR1 is MDHEN and CDR2 is SYDVKM. Unmatched junction bases numbered 4, after V lost 7 bases and J lost 3 bases. The CDR3 is 13 residues long. The CDR3 region is CASMEDRDTEAFF. CDR3 nucleotide sequence: TGTGCCAGCATGGAGGACAGGGACACTGAAGCTTTCTTT.

The chain joins TRBV7-9 to TRBJ2-7; 8 bases align to TRBD2. Trimming cost V 3 bases and J 8 bases; bases outside gene matches: 6. Per the germline V gene, CDR1 is SEHNR and CDR2 is FQNEAQ (reference sequence). There are 13 residues in the CDR3. The CDR3 bases are TGTGCCAGCAGCTTCGGACTAGCCGATAAGCAGTACTTC. Translating gives CASSFGLADKQYF. Together with reference TRBV7-9 and TRBJ2-7, the CDR3 gives the full variable domain: DTGVSQNPRHKITKRGQNVTFRCDPISEHNRLYWYRQTLGQGPEFLTYFQNEAQLEKSRLLSDRFSAERPKGSFSTLEIQRTEQGDSAMYLCASSFGLADKQYFGPGTRLTVT.

V gene TRBV11-2 combines with J gene TRBJ2-2; 12 nucleotides line up with TRBD2. CDR1 and CDR2 from the germline V gene are SGHAT and FQNNGV. After removal of 6 bases from V and 7 bases from J, the junction contained 9 bases not matched to a gene. This CDR3 has 16 residues. In nucleotides, the CDR3 is TGTGCCAGCAGGGATCTAGCGGGAGGGGAGATCGGGGAGCTGTTTTTT. Its translation is CASRDLAGGEIGELFF.

The rearrangement links TRBV27 to TRBJ1-2; 8 bases are a match to TRBD1. Trimming at V came to 10 bases and at J to 2 bases, leaving 6 bases not matched to a gene. In germline, CDR1 is MNHEY, CDR2 SMNVEV (reference sequence). The CDR3 covers 13 residues. DNA of the CDR3: TGTGCCACCTCAAGGACAGGGAACTATGGCTACACCTTC. It translates to CATSRTGNYGYTF.

This clone was counted a single time. The chain combines TRBV5-1 with TRBJ2-5, with TRBD2 identical over 12 bases. The CDR3 is 15 amino acids. Per the germline V gene, CDR1 is SGHRS and CDR2 is YFSETQ. The V and J ends lost 3 bases and 2 bases, in that order; junction bases with no gene match: 2. CDR3 amino acids: CASSSGLAGQETQYF. The CDR3 coding sequence is TGCGCCAGCAGCTCCGGACTAGCGGGACAAGAGACCCAGTACTTC. Variable domain in full (rest from reference TRBV5-1 and TRBJ2-5): KAGVTQTPRYLIKTRGQQVTLSCSPISGHRSVSWYQQTPGQGLQFLFEYFSETQRNKGNFPGRFSGRQFSNSRSEMNVSTLELGDSALYLCASSSGLAGQETQYFGPGTRLLVL.

The chain uses TRBV2 and TRBJ1-2; the D gene is possibly TRBD1 (6 bases). CDR1 is SNHLY and CDR2 is FYNNEI in the germline V gene. This CDR3 has 12 amino acids. V shed 3 bases and J shed 8 bases, with 10 bases lying between them. The CDR3 protein is CASSDRGVGYTF. The CDR3 DNA sequence: TGTGCCAGCAGTGACAGGGGCGTCGGCTACACCTTC.

The V gene is TRBV4-1, the J gene TRBJ2-3; 9 bases are a match to TRBD2. This CDR3 spans 18 amino acids. The trim removed 0 bases at V and 5 bases at J, leaving 12 bases unmatched. Germline V CDR1 and CDR2: MGHRA, YSYEKL. The CDR3 is CASSQDIKAGGGRDTQYF. The CDR3 DNA sequence: TGCGCCAGCAGCCAAGATATAAAGGCGGGAGGGGGTAGAGATACGCAGTATTTT.

The V gene is TRBV5-1, the J gene TRBJ1-1; 7 bases are shared with TRBD1. This CDR3 has 15 amino acids. V shed 7 bases and J 5 bases; nucleotides not matched to a gene: 14. Germline assignment: CDR1 SGHRS and CDR2 YFSETQ. In DNA form, the CDR3 reads TGCGCCAGCCGTCGAGAGTCGACAGGGATAACTGAAGCTTTCTTT. This encodes CASRRESTGITEAFF.

The rearrangement uses TRBV19 and TRBJ2-1, with 8 nucleotides matching TRBD1. J gave up 8 bases and V 2 bases, and 2 bases lay outside the gene matches. Per the germline V gene, CDR1 is LNHDA and CDR2 is SQIVND (reference sequence). The CDR3 totals 13 residues. The CDR3 region has the DNA TGTGCCAGTAGTATACAGGGGGCGGATGAGCAGTTCTTC. Its protein product is CASSIQGADEQFF.

As for this clone: The same CDR3 arises from other DNA sequences in this sample as well. V is TRBV9 and J is TRBJ1-1; D is unclear. This CDR3 is built from 13 residues. V lost 0 bases, J lost 0 bases, and 3 bases lay in between. Germline CDR1 and CDR2: SGDLS and YYNGEE. The CDR3 region has the DNA TGTGCCAGCAGCGTAGCTGTGAACACTGAAGCTTTCTTT. Translated: CASSVAVNTEAFF.

The J gene is TRBJ2-1, the V gene TRBV7-9; possibly TRBD1 for D (5 bases). The V and J ends lost 1 base and 2 bases respectively, with 9 bases between them. In germline, CDR1 is SEHNR, CDR2 FQNEAQ (reference sequence). The CDR3 runs 15 residues. CDR3 amino acids: CASSLVSGPYNEQFF. The CDR3 DNA is TGTGCCAGCAGCTTAGTATCAGGGCCCTACAATGAGCAGTTCTTC. The full variable domain, in which reference TRBV7-9 and TRBJ2-1 provide the parts outside the CDR3, is DTGVSQNPRHKITKRGQNVTFRCDPISEHNRLYWYRQTLGQGPEFLTYFQNEAQLEKSRLLSDRFSAERPKGSFSTLEIQRTEQGDSAMYLCASSLVSGPYNEQFFGPGTRLTVL.

The CDR3 DNA is TGTGCCAGCAGCCAGGGGCCCAATCAGCCCCAGCATTTT. As protein: CASSQGPNQPQHF. The rearrangement joins TRBV5-4 to TRBJ1-5; maybe TRBD1 (6 bases). Germline CDR1 and CDR2: SGHNT and YYREEE (reference sequence). V gave up 4 bases and J gave up 3 bases, with 8 bases separating them. The CDR3 is made up of 13 amino acids. Full variable domain (outside the CDR3, taken from reference TRBV5-4 and TRBJ1-5): ETGVTQSPTHLIKTRGQQVTLRCSSQSGHNTVSWYQQALGQGPQFIFQYYREEENGRGNFPPRFSGLQFPNYSSELNVNALELDDSALYLCASSQGPNQPQHFGDGTRLSIL.

The chain combines TRBV9 with TRBJ1-6, with TRBD1 as a possible D gene (5 bases). The V end was cut by 4 bases, the J end by 5 bases, with 10 bases between. This CDR3 has 14 residues. CDR1 is SGDLS, CDR2 YYNGEE, per germline. Here the CDR3 DNA reads TGTGCCAGCAGCCCCGGGGGGAATAATTCACCCCTCCACTTT. As protein: CASSPGGNNSPLHF.

CDR3 DNA: TGTGCCAGCAGTTTCCGGGGATCAGATACGCAGTATTTT. Amino acids: CASSFRGSDTQYF. The chain is built from TRBV12-3 or TRBV12-4 and TRBJ2-3; tentatively, D is TRBD2 (5 bases). This CDR3 comprises 13 residues. V lost 3 bases and J 4 bases, leaving 8 bases between the germline ends.

The V call is TRBV7-9, the J call TRBJ2-1; D uncertain. V shed 1 base and J shed 8 bases, with 24 bases lying between them. The V gene's germline CDR1 is SEHNR and CDR2 FQNEAQ (reference sequence). The CDR3 sequence is 18 residues long. CDR3 residues: CASSLVGSFFGPLDEQFF. The CDR3 DNA follows: TGTGCCAGCAGCTTAGTTGGGTCCTTTTTTGGGCCCCTGGATGAGCAGTTCTTC.

The rearrangement links TRBV19 to TRBJ2-1, with D unresolved. The CDR3 has 14 amino acids. Germline V lookup: CDR1 LNHDA, CDR2 SQIVND (reference sequence). The V end was cut by 7 bases, the J end by 5 bases, with 15 bases between. The CDR3 sequence is CASIGTKPDNEQFF. DNA for the CDR3: TGTGCCAGTATAGGTACTAAGCCTGACAATGAGCAGTTCTTC.

CDR3 loop: CASSDRPQHF. DNA for the CDR3: TGTGCCAGCAGTGATCGGCCCCAGCATTTT. The chain couples TRBV6-4 to TRBJ1-5; D remains unclear. The germline V and J ends were trimmed by 3 bases and 9 bases, with 3 bases remaining between them. The CDR3 consists of 10 residues. In germline, CDR1 is MRHNA, CDR2 SNTAGT.

The V call is TRBV6-1, the J call TRBJ1-1; a possible D gene is TRBD1 (5 bases). The CDR3 is 10 amino acids. Between the trimmed V and J ends, which lost 9 bases and 6 bases, there was a span of 8 bases. Germline CDR1 reads MNHNS; CDR2 reads SASEGT. The CDR3 region has the DNA TGTGCCAGAGGGGTCCCTGAAGCTTTCTTT. The encoded protein is CARGVPEAFF.

This chain links TRBV16 with TRBJ1-5; D not certain. This CDR3 spans 13 amino acids. Per the germline V gene, CDR1 is KGHSY and CDR2 is FQNENV. Trimming stripped 1 base from V and 6 bases from J, with 7 bases between. For the CDR3, the DNA is TGTGCCAGCAGCCAATTTCCGTTTCAGCCCCAGCATTTT. Protein sequence: CASSQFPFQPQHF.

The genes are TRBV16 and TRBJ1-2, with no clear D. Trimming left V 5 bases short and J 6 bases short, with 16 bases between. Germline V gene data show CDR1 as KGHSY and CDR2 as FQNENV. The CDR3 extends over 14 amino acids. CDR3 sequence (DNA): TGTGCCAGCAGCAACGGCGGGCTCGGGCATGGCTACACCTTC. Amino acids: CASSNGGLGHGYTF.

The CDR3 sequence: CASSRGQGGEKLFF. The CDR3 nucleotides are TGCGCCAGCAGTAGAGGACAGGGGGGGGAAAAACTGTTTTTT. This sequence joins TRBV10-2 and TRBJ1-4; TRBD1 aligns across 10 bases. Germline lookup yields CDR1 WSHSY and CDR2 SAAADI. V lost 5 bases and J lost 8; bases outside the gene matches: 5. This CDR3 spans 14 amino acids.

The rearrangement joins TRBV7-9 to TRBJ1-2; D call uncertain. The CDR3 contains 13 residues. Trimming cost V 10 bases and J 8 bases, with 20 bases left between them. Germline V gives CDR1 SEHNR, CDR2 FQNEAQ (reference sequence). The CDR3 is CATSGEFKVGYTF. The CDR3 bases are TGTGCCACCTCCGGGGAATTTAAAGTAGGCTACACCTTC.

The chain carries TRBV19 and TRBJ1-6; 7 bases match TRBD1. The CDR3 consists of 14 residues. Germline trimming cut 5 bases from V and 9 bases from J; bases unmatched to any gene: 7. The germline V gene encodes CDR1 LNHDA and CDR2 SQIVND (reference sequence). The CDR3 protein is CASSGDRFRSPLHF. CDR3 nucleotides: TGTGCCAGTAGTGGGGACAGATTTCGTTCACCCCTCCACTTT.

This chain links TRBV6-5 with TRBJ2-2, with TRBD2 identical over 8 bases. V shed 4 bases and J 1 base; nucleotides not matched to a gene: 5. CDR3 size: 16 residues. The germline CDR1 and CDR2 sequences are MNHEY and SVGAGI. This CDR3 is CASSLGLVVNTGELFF. CDR3 coding DNA: TGTGCCAGCAGTTTGGGACTAGTCGTGAACACCGGGGAGCTGTTTTTT.

The genes are TRBV6-5 and TRBJ2-5; TRBD2 matches at 8 bases. The CDR3 has 15 amino acids. The germline gives CDR1 MNHEY, CDR2 SVGAGI. V shed 4 bases, J shed 5 bases, and the junction held 9 bases outside the gene matches. In DNA form, the CDR3 reads TGTGCCAGCAGTTTACTAGCGGCGGCCTCGGAGACCCAGTACTTC. This gives the protein CASSLLAAASETQYF.

This sequence joins TRBV7-9 and TRBJ1-5, with D possibly TRBD1 on 6 matching bases. The CDR3 extends over 16 amino acids. Trimming shortened V by 1 base and J by 7 bases, and 17 bases separated the two germline ends. Germline-derived CDR1 and CDR2 are SEHNR and FQNEAQ (reference sequence). The CDR3, as DNA: TGTGCCAGCAGCTTAGACGTGGGGGCCCTCTGGCAGCCCCAGCATTTT. It yields the protein CASSLDVGALWQPQHF.

This chain uses TRBV7-3 with TRBJ2-3; the match to TRBD2 covers 10 bases. J was trimmed by 6 bases and V by 2 bases; bases with no gene match: 8. Germline V gene data show CDR1 as SGHTA and CDR2 as FQGTGA. The CDR3 loop spans 16 amino acids. The CDR3 here is CASSLYLAGAGDTQYF. The CDR3 bases are TGTGCCAGCAGCTTATACCTAGCGGGGGCGGGCGATACGCAGTATTTT.

Only a few counts were recorded for this clone. The chain couples TRBV10-3 to TRBJ1-6; maybe TRBD1 (6 bases). This CDR3 has 15 amino acids. V lost 0 bases, J lost 10 bases, and 13 bases lay in between. The germline gives CDR1 ENHRY, CDR2 SYGVKD. CDR3 coding DNA: TGTGCCATCAGTGAGTCACAGGGCGGCGAGTCACCCCTCCACTTT. Translated, it gives CAISESQGGESPLHF.